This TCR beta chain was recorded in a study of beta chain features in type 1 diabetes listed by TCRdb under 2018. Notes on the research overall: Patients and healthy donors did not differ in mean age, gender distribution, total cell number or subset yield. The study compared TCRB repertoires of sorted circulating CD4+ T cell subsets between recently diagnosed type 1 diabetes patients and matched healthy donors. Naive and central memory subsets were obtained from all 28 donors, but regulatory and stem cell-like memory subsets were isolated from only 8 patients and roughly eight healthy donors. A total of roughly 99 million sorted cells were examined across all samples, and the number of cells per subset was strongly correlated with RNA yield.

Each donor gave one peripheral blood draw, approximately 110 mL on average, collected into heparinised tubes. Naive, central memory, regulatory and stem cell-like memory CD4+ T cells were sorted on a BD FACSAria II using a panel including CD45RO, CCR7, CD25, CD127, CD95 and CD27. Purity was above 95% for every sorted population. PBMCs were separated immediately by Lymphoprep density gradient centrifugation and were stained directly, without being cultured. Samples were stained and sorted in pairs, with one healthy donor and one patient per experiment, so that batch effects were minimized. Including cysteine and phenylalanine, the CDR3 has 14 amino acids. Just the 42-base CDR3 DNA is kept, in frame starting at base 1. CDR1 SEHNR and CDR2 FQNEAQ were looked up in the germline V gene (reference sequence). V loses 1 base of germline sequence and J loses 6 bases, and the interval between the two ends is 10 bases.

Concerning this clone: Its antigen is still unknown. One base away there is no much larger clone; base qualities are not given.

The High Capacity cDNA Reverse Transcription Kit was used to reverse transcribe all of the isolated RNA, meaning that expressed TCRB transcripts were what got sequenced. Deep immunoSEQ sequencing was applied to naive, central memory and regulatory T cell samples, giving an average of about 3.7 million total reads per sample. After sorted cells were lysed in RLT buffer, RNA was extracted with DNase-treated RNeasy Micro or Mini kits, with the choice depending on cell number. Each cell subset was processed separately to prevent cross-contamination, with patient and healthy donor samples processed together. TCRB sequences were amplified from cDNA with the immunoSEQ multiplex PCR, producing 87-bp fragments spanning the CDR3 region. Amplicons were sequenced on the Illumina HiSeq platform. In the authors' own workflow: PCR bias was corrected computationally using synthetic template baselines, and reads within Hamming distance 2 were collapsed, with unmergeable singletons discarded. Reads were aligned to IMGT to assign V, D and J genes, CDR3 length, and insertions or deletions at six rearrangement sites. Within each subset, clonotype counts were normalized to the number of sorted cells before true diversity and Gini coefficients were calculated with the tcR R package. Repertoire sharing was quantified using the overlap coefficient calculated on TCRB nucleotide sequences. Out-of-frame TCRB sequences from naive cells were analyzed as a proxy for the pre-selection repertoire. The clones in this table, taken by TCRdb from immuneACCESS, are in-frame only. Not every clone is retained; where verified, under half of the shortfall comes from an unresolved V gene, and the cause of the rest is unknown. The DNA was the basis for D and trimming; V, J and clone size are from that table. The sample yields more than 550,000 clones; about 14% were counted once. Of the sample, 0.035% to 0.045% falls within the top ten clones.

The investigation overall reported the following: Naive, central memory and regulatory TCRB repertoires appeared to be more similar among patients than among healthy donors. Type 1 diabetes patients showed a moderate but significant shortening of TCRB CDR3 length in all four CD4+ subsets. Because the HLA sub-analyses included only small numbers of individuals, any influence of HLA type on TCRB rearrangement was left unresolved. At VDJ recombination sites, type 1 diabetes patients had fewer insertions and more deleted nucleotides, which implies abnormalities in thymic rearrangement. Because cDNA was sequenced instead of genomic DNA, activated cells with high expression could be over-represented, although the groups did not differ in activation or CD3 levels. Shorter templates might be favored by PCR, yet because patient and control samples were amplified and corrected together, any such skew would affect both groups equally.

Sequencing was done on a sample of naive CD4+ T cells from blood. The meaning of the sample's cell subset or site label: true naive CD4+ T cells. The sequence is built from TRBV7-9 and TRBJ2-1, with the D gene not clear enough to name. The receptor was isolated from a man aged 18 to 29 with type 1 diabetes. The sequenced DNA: TGTGCCAGCAGCTTAGGCAGGAGTCCCAATGAGCAGTTCTTC. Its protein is CASSLGRSPNEQFF.